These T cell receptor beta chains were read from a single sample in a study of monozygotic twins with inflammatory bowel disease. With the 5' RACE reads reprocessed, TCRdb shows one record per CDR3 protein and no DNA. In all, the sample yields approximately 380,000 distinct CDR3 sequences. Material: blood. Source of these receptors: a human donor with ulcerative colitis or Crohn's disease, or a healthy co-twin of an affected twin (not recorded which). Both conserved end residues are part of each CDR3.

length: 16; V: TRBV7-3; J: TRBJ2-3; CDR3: CASSLLAGAGTDTQYF
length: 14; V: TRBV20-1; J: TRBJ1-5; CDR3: CSASQTVSDQPQHF
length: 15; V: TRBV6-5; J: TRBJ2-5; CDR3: CASSYVDISLETQYF
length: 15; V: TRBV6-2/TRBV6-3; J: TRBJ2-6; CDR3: CASSHRPPGANVLTF
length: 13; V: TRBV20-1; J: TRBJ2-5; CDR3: CSARGHTARTQYF
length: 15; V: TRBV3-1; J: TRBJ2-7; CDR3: CASSQERGTLCEQYF
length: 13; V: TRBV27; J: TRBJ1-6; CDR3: CASSFFGGSPLHF
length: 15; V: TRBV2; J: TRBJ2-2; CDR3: CASTRGGIDTGELFF
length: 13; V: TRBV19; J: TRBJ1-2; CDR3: CASSSEAGYGYTF
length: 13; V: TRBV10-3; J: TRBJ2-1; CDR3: CAISPDSYNEQFF
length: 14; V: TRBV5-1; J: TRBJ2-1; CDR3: CASSLTQGNNEQFF
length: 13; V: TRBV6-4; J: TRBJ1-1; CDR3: CASSAGGHTEAFF
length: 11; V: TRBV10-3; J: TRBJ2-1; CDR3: CAISQYNEQFF
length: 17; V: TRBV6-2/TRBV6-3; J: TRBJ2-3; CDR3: CASSYDPGLAGTDTQYF
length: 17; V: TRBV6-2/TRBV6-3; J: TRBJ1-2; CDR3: CASSYLIPGRLTYGYTF
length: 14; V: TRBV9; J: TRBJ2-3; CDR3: CASSVQIAGDTQYF
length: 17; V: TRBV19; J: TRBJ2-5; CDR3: CASSKSRAGLFGETQYF
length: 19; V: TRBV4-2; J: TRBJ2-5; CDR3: CASSQDPPGLADAREIQYF
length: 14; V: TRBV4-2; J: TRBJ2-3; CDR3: CASSPHVETDTQYF
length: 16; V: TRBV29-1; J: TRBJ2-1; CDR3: CSVSGPVGQGGNEQFF
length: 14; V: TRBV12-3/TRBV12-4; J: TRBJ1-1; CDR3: CASSLVTWRTEAFF
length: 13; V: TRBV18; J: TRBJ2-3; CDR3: CASSLSRTDTQYF
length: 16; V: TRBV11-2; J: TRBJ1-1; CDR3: CASSLRTVRRDTEAFF
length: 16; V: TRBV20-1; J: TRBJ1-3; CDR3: CSARDPGTGGWNTTYF
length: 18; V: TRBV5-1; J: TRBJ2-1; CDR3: CASSLAKGKFDPYNEQFF
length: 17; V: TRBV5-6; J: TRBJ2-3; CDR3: CASSLPDGKGSTDTQYF
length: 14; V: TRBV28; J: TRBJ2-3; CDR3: CASSLPLTTDTQYF
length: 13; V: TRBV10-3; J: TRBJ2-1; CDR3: CAISGTIGNEQFF
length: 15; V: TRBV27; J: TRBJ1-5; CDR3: CASSLSGTGVQPQHF
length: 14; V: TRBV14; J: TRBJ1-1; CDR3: CASSQFVGGTEAFF
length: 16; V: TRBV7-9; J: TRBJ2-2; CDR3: CASSFILAANTGELFF
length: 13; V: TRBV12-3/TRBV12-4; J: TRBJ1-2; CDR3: CASAQDRAYGYTF
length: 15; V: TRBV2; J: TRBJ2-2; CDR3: CASRVTGVNTGELFF
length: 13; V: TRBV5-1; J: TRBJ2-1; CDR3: CASSLAQGAWQFF
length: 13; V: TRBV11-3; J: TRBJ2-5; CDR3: CASSLGSSETQYF
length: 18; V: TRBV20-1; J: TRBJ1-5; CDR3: CSAYLGTGGLSGNQPQHF
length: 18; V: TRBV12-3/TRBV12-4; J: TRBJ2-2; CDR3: CASSLVQGNSSNTGELFF
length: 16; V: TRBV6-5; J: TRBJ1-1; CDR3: CASSYYPKQGRGEAFF
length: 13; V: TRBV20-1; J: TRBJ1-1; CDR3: CSAPGTGDTEAFF
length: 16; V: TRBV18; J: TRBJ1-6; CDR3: CASSPTGVTGNSPLHF